Below are 9 T cell receptor beta chains sequenced from a single sample in a study of high-grade serous ovarian cancer treatment subgroups. The tumor samples were collected prior to definitive surgery or chemotherapy. TCRdb keeps only in-frame clones here, not all; method: immunoSEQ multiplex PCR. Of around 27,000 clones listed, around four fifths are singletons. Sequences were obtained from tumor tissue. The receptors here all came from a human donor with high-grade serous ovarian cancer.

This chain connects TRBV30 to TRBJ2-3, with D tentatively TRBD1 (6 bases). V lost 0 bases and J 5 bases, leaving 9 bases between the germline ends. The CDR3 is made up of 13 amino acids. Germline CDR1 and CDR2: GTSNPN and SVGIG (reference sequence). This CDR3 is CAWSVTGKDTQYF. The CDR3 DNA reads TGTGCCTGGAGTGTAACAGGGAAAGATACGCAGTATTTT.

CDR3 sequence (DNA): TGTGCCACGTCGGACAGCCTCGGAGGGGCCAACGTCCTGACTTTC. Translating gives CATSDSLGGANVLTF. The genes are TRBV28 and TRBJ2-6; D may be TRBD1 (6 bases). Germline CDR1 and CDR2: MDHEN and SYDVKM. This CDR3 is built from 15 residues. The V gene lost 10 bases and the J gene lost 4 bases, with 17 bases spanning the gap.

The rearrangement uses TRBV5-4 and TRBJ2-3; 8 nucleotides agree with TRBD2. J lost 5 bases, V lost 4 bases, and 9 bases had no gene match. Germline V gives CDR1 SGHNT, CDR2 YYREEE (reference sequence). The CDR3 contains 15 residues. CDR3 coding DNA: TGTGCCAGCAGCCCGACAGCGGGAGAGAGAGATACGCAGTATTTT. This codes for CASSPTAGERDTQYF.

In its sample, this clone was seen a few times. The chain joins TRBV5-1 to TRBJ1-4, with D perhaps matching TRBD1 (5 bases). Germline assignment: CDR1 SGHRS and CDR2 YFSETQ. The CDR3 is 14 residues long. V lost 5 bases and J 5 bases, leaving 13 bases between the germline ends. CDR3 sequence reads: CASRAPGGNEKLFF. In DNA, the CDR3 is TGCGCCAGCAGAGCTCCTGGGGGAAATGAAAAACTGTTTTTT.

The V gene is TRBV19, the J gene TRBJ1-2, with D perhaps TRBD1 (6 bases). Germline assignment: CDR1 LNHDA and CDR2 SQIVND (reference sequence). V dropped 6 bases and J dropped 8 bases, with 19 bases sitting between them. The CDR3 covers 14 residues. The CDR3 DNA reads TGTGCCAGTAGGAAAAAACAGGGAAAATACGGCTACACCTTC. The encoded protein is CASRKKQGKYGYTF.

This sequence joins TRBV12-5 and TRBJ2-7; weak D call: TRBD2 (7 bases). The CDR3 runs 14 residues. CDR1 and CDR2 (germline): LGHNT, FRNRAP. Trimming left V 7 bases short and J 3 bases short, with 16 bases between. The CDR3 DNA sequence: TGTGCTAGTGCCCTGGGGGGGGCCGACTACGAGCAGTACTTC. Translating gives CASALGGADYEQYF.

V is TRBV28 and J is TRBJ1-2; a possible D gene is TRBD1 (5 bases). V was pared by 2 bases and J by 6 bases, with 10 bases between. This CDR3 contains 13 residues. Germline lookup yields CDR1 MDHEN and CDR2 SYDVKM. CDR3 loop: CASSLPLRDGYTF. DNA of the CDR3: TGTGCCAGCAGTTTACCCCTCAGGGATGGCTACACCTTC.

V gene TRBV6-1 combines with J gene TRBJ2-1; no clear D gene. This CDR3 has 12 amino acids. Trimming pared 1 base from V and 13 bases from J, leaving 11 bases between. In germline, CDR1 is MNHNS, CDR2 SASEGT. The CDR3, as DNA: TGTGCCAGCAGTGAAGGGTGGCAGGCCCAGTTCTTC. It encodes CASSEGWQAQFF.

V is TRBV19 and J is TRBJ1-2; D unclear. The length of the CDR3 is 15 residues. The V end lost 7 bases, the J end lost 4 bases, and 19 bases lay between the germline ends. Germline V gives CDR1 LNHDA, CDR2 SQIVND (reference sequence). For the CDR3, the DNA is TGTGCCAGTACCCCATGGGTGGGCAGAGGCTATGGCTACACCTTC. Its translation is CASTPWVGRGYGYTF.